A selection of T cell receptor beta chains follows, all from one sample in a study of cytomegalovirus exposure and HLA in healthy donors. Sequencing was performed with immunoSEQ multiplex PCR; in TCRdb, only in-frame clones are kept and a portion is missing. Its clone listing holds 50,000 to 70,000 clones. The source material was PBMCs. Receptors originate from a man in his forties or fifties in good health and CMV-seropositive. CDR3s include the opening cysteine and the closing phenylalanine or tryptophan. D genes are given only for firm matches.

CDR3 length: 15; J gene: TRBJ2-3; D gene: TRBD2; V gene: TRBV4-1; CDR3 DNA: TGCGCCAGCCGGCTAGCGGGAGTGCGCACAGATACGCAGTATTTT; CDR3 protein: CASRLAGVRTDTQYF
CDR3 length: 18; J gene: TRBJ2-1; D gene: TRBD1; V gene: TRBV9; CDR3 DNA: TGTGCCAGCAGCCTCTCCCCGGGGAGGGACAGGGGCTACAATGAGCAGTTCTTC; CDR3 protein: CASSLSPGRDRGYNEQFF
CDR3 length: 14; J gene: TRBJ2-2; D gene: -; V gene: TRBV5-1; CDR3 DNA: TGCGCCAGCAGCTTGGTGGCCAACACCGGGGAGCTGTTTTTT; CDR3 protein: CASSLVANTGELFF
CDR3 length: 13; J gene: TRBJ1-2; D gene: -; V gene: TRBV5-6; CDR3 DNA: TGTGCCAGCAGCTTGGAAGGGGGAAGTGGCTACACCTTC; CDR3 protein: CASSLEGGSGYTF
CDR3 length: 14; J gene: TRBJ1-1; D gene: -; V gene: TRBV7-3; CDR3 DNA: TGTGCCAGCAGCTTAACGGACGGGGACACTGAAGCTTTCTTT; CDR3 protein: CASSLTDGDTEAFF
CDR3 length: 16; J gene: TRBJ2-5; D gene: -; V gene: TRBV5-1; CDR3 DNA: TGCGCCAGCAGCTTGTCCCAGGGGACCTTAATAGAGACCCAGTACTTC; CDR3 protein: CASSLSQGTLIETQYF
CDR3 length: 13; J gene: TRBJ1-2; D gene: -; V gene: TRBV6-5; CDR3 DNA: TGTGCCAGCAGTCCCGGGACAACCTATGGCTACACCTTC; CDR3 protein: CASSPGTTYGYTF
CDR3 length: 15; J gene: TRBJ1-1; D gene: TRBD1; V gene: TRBV5-4; CDR3 DNA: TGTGCCAGCAGCCTCGTGACAGGGGGAAACACTGAAGCTTTCTTT; CDR3 protein: CASSLVTGGNTEAFF
CDR3 length: 15; J gene: TRBJ2-5; D gene: TRBD2; V gene: TRBV30; CDR3 DNA: TGTGCCGGGACCCCTAATAGCGGGGACGCAGAGACCCAGTACTTC; CDR3 protein: CAGTPNSGDAETQYF
CDR3 length: 12; J gene: TRBJ2-7; D gene: TRBD1; V gene: TRBV10-3; CDR3 DNA: TGTGCCATCAGTAACAGGGGGAACGAGCAGTACTTC; CDR3 protein: CAISNRGNEQYF
CDR3 length: 16; J gene: TRBJ2-5; D gene: TRBD2; V gene: TRBV4-2; CDR3 DNA: TGTGCCAGCAGCCAAGATCGTAGCGGGGGGCAAGAGACCCAGTACTTC; CDR3 protein: CASSQDRSGGQETQYF
CDR3 length: 15; J gene: TRBJ2-7; D gene: TRBD1; V gene: TRBV6-6; CDR3 DNA: TGTGCCAGCAGTTACTCCGGACAGGGACCTTACGAGCAGTACTTC; CDR3 protein: CASSYSGQGPYEQYF
CDR3 length: 14; J gene: TRBJ1-2; D gene: TRBD1; V gene: TRBV9; CDR3 DNA: TGTGCCAGCGCCAGGGGGTGGGAAACTATGGGCTACACCTTC; CDR3 protein: CASARGWETMGYTF
CDR3 length: 14; J gene: TRBJ2-7; D gene: TRBD1; V gene: TRBV7-6; CDR3 DNA: TGTGCCAGCAGCCCCGGGACAGGGGGCTACGAGCAGTACTTC; CDR3 protein: CASSPGTGGYEQYF
CDR3 length: 14; J gene: TRBJ2-7; D gene: TRBD1; V gene: TRBV5-6; CDR3 DNA: TGTGCCAGCAGCTTGGGAAGGGGGCGAGGCGAGCAGTACTTC; CDR3 protein: CASSLGRGRGEQYF
CDR3 length: 14; J gene: TRBJ2-7; D gene: -; V gene: TRBV18; CDR3 DNA: TGTGCCAGCTCACCACCAGGGCAGGGGTACGAGCAGTACTTC; CDR3 protein: CASSPPGQGYEQYF
CDR3 length: 12; J gene: TRBJ2-7; D gene: TRBD1; V gene: TRBV6-6; CDR3 DNA: TGTGCCAGCAACAGGGGGACCTTCGAGCAGTACTTC; CDR3 protein: CASNRGTFEQYF
CDR3 length: 12; J gene: TRBJ1-2; D gene: -; V gene: TRBV6-1; CDR3 DNA: TGTGCCAGCGCTACGGTAAACTATGGCTACACCTTC; CDR3 protein: CASATVNYGYTF
CDR3 length: 15; J gene: TRBJ2-7; D gene: -; V gene: TRBV4-2; CDR3 DNA: TGTGCCAGCAGCCAAGGGGGGGACAGTACCTACGAGCAGTACTTC; CDR3 protein: CASSQGGDSTYEQYF
CDR3 length: 16; J gene: TRBJ1-2; D gene: TRBD1; V gene: TRBV11-2; CDR3 DNA: TGTGCCAGCAGCTTAGATCCGACAGGGAATATCTATGGCTACACCTTC; CDR3 protein: CASSLDPTGNIYGYTF
CDR3 length: 12; J gene: TRBJ1-2; D gene: -; V gene: TRBV6-6; CDR3 DNA: TGTGCCAGCAGTTACGGCTCGGGAGGCTACACCTTC; CDR3 protein: CASSYGSGGYTF
CDR3 length: 15; J gene: TRBJ2-7; D gene: TRBD1; V gene: TRBV28; CDR3 DNA: TGTGCCAGCAGTTTATCTCAGGGGGCCTCCTACGAGCAGTACTTC; CDR3 protein: CASSLSQGASYEQYF
CDR3 length: 17; J gene: TRBJ2-1; D gene: TRBD2; V gene: TRBV5-1; CDR3 DNA: TGCGCCAGCAGCTTGGGACTAGCGGGAGGGCCCCAAACAATGAAGTTCTTC; CDR3 protein: CASSLGLAGGPQTMKFF